This record looks at one T cell receptor (beta chain) sequence and its context. The antigen is not known. The CDR3 consists of 13 residues. Trimming pared 8 bases from V and 2 bases from J, leaving 14 bases between. Per germline, CDR1 SQVTM and CDR2 ANQGSEA. The data originate from a study of cytomegalovirus exposure and HLA in healthy donors. Across the study: An analysis done earlier identified more than 90 million unique TCR beta sequences from about 179 million T cells.

The PCR employed 60 Vbeta primers together with 13 Jbeta primers. Sequenced by immunoSEQ multiplex PCR; TCRdb stores in-frame clones only, minus some. The sample includes fewer than 150,000 clones, about 79% of them seen just once. Study results and limitations: Later analysis identified 16,951 TCR beta sequences associated with HLA alleles, using a false discovery rate threshold of 0.05.

The origin of this receptor is a male donor in good health and CMV-seronegative. The sequenced sample consisted of PBMCs. V gene TRBV29-1 combines with J gene TRBJ2-3; a weak D match, TRBD2 (5 bases). CDR3 nucleotides: TGCAGCACCGGGCCTCGGGACACAGATACGCAGTATTTT. It translates to CSTGPRDTDTQYF.